The clone carrying this T cell receptor (beta chain) turned up a few times. Antigen: not known. This record comes from a study of identical twins. The germline CDR1 and CDR2 sequences are LGHNT and FRNRAP. The CDR3 is made up of 15 amino acids. The ends were cut back, 1 base at V and 8 bases at J, with 12 bases in the middle. TCRdb called the 5' RACE reads again in MiXCR, with one record for every CDR3 protein. Altogether about 340,000 distinct CDR3 sequences are present, roughly an eighth being singletons, with the ten largest covering just over 7%. General study results and limits: Invariant T cells like MAIT and iNKT could partly confound the zero-insertion analyses. Fewer insertions were carried by abundant cord blood beta clonotypes, but none was seen in memory repertoires. Out-of-frame alpha sequences common to twins exhibited an excess of low generation probability.

These data also featured in a second study, about yellow fever vaccine responses in identical twins. In that study: Twins' T cell vaccine responses reportedly looked partly convergent, partly personalized.

V is TRBV12-5 and J is TRBJ1-6; possibly TRBD1 for D (5 bases). The sequence came from a woman aged 18 to 35 in good health. The specimen sequenced was CD8+ T cells sorted from blood. The CDR3 DNA reads as TGTGCTAGTGGTTTGGGCCCCGGGGCTCATTCACCCCTCCACTTT. It translates to CASGLGPGAHSPLHF.